The 9 T cell receptor beta chains below were found in one sample sequenced in a study of Ad26.COV2.S vaccination and SARS-CoV-2 variants. As to treatment: over 15 received Ad26.COV2.S at low or high dose, single or two shots; several received placebo; per-sample allocation not given. Samples came from day 63 after the first vaccine or placebo injection. Profiled with immunoSEQ multiplex PCR; TCRdb holds only in-frame clones, not every one. The data contain 300,000 to 400,000 clones, about 86% of them singletons. Sequencing was performed on peripheral blood, taken in a trial of Ad26.COV2.S vaccine versus placebo. These TCRs come from a person aged 18-60 years who received the Ad26.COV2.S COVID-19 vaccine or a placebo.

The rearrangement links TRBV9 to TRBJ2-1, with D tentatively TRBD1 or TRBD2 (5 bases each). V was trimmed by 0 bases and J by 6 bases, leaving 13 bases between them. Per germline, CDR1 SGDLS and CDR2 YYNGEE. The CDR3 is 15 residues long. Here the CDR3 reads CASSVGDERGNEQFF. The CDR3 nucleotides are TGTGCCAGCAGCGTAGGGGATGAGAGGGGCAATGAGCAGTTCTTC.

The chain combines TRBV7-2 with TRBJ1-5; 7 bases agree with TRBD1. V shed 5 bases and J 2 bases; nucleotides not matched to a gene: 9. Germline CDR1 is SGHTA and CDR2 is FQGNSA. The CDR3 has 16 residues. CDR3 amino acids: CASSPLTGKGNQPQHF. The CDR3 region has the DNA TGTGCCAGCAGCCCACTGACAGGGAAGGGCAATCAGCCCCAGCATTTT.

The gene calls are TRBV4-3 and TRBJ2-7; D not resolved. Between the trimmed V and J ends, which lost 2 bases and 2 bases, there was a span of 16 bases. The CDR3 runs 16 residues. Per germline, CDR1 LGHNA and CDR2 YSLEER. CDR3: CASSQLTGPPPYEQYF. The CDR3 DNA follows: TGCGCCAGCAGCCAATTGACGGGTCCCCCACCCTACGAGCAGTACTTC.

This clone occurred once. The chain combines TRBV27 with TRBJ2-7, with TRBD2 as a possible D gene (5 bases). V gave up 4 bases and J gave up 0 bases, with 10 bases separating them. Per the germline V gene, CDR1 is MNHEY and CDR2 is SMNVEV (reference sequence). The length of the CDR3 is 14 residues. CDR3: CASSYRGRSYEQYF. The CDR3 DNA is TGTGCCAGCAGTTATCGCGGGCGCTCCTACGAGCAGTACTTC.

The genes are TRBV25-1 and TRBJ1-2, with TRBD1 identical over 7 bases. The ends lost 4 bases at V and 4 bases at J; junction bases unmatched: 9. This CDR3 spans 15 amino acids. Germline lookup yields CDR1 MGHDK and CDR2 SYGVNS. In DNA form, the CDR3 reads TGTGCCAGCAGTGGGAAGTACGACAGGGTCTATGGCTACACCTTC. Translating gives CASSGKYDRVYGYTF.

The chain has TRBV5-4 and TRBJ2-1; D not certain. The CDR3 has 13 residues. The germline V and J ends were trimmed by 4 bases and 7 bases, with 12 bases remaining between them. CDR1 SGHNT and CDR2 YYREEE come from the germline V gene (reference sequence). The CDR3 reads CASSPDRRNEQFF. In DNA form, the CDR3 reads TGTGCCAGCAGCCCGGACCGGCGGAATGAGCAGTTCTTC.

V and J are TRBV10-1 and TRBJ2-3, with 11 bases lining up with TRBD2. The CDR3 contains 18 residues. Per germline, CDR1 WNHNN and CDR2 SYGVQD (reference sequence). J gave up 5 bases and V 3 bases, and 13 bases lay outside the gene matches. CDR3 sequence (DNA): TGCGCCAGCAGTGACATCGGGGTAGCGGGGGGGCGGTTAGATACGCAGTATTTT. As protein: CASSDIGVAGGRLDTQYF.

The rearrangement links TRBV6-6 to TRBJ1-1; no reliable D call. Germline assignment: CDR1 MNHNY and CDR2 SVGAGI (reference sequence). V was cut by 0 bases and J by 4 bases, with 12 bases left in between. The CDR3 spans 15 residues. CDR3 loop: CASSYSVTVGTEAFF. The CDR3 nucleotides are TGTGCCAGCAGTTACTCCGTGACCGTGGGCACTGAAGCTTTCTTT.

This chain connects TRBV27 to TRBJ1-5; D is undetermined. This CDR3 contains 14 residues. CDR1 and CDR2 from the germline V gene are MNHEY and SMNVEV (reference sequence). The V and J ends lost 0 bases and 9 bases respectively, with 12 bases between them. In nucleotides, the CDR3 is TGTGCCAGCAGTTTATCGGTGGGGAATGTGCCCCAGCATTTT. Its protein is CASSLSVGNVPQHF.